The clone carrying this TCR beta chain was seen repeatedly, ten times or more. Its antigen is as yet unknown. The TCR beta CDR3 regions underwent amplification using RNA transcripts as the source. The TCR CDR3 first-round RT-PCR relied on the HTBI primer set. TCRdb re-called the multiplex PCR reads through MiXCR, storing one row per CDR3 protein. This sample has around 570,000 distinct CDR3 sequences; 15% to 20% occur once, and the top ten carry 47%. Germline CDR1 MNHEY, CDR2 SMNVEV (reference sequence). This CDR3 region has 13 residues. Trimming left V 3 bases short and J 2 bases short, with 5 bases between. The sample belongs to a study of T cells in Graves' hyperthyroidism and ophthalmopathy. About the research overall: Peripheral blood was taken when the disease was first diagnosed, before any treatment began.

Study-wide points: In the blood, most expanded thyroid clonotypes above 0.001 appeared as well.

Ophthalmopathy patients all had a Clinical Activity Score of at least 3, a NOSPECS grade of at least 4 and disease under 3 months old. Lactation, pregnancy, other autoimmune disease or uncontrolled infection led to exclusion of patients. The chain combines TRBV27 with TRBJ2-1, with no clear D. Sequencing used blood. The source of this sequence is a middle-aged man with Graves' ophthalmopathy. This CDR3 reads CASSFSAYNEQFF. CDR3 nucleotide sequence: TGTGCCAGCAGTTTCTCCGCCTACAATGAGCAGTTCTTC.